Listed below are T cell receptor beta chains from one sample, sequenced in a study of blood T cell repertoires in COVID-19. The method was immunoSEQ multiplex PCR; TCRdb's version includes in-frame clones alone and lacks a portion of them. The sample yields 150,000 to 180,000 clones, 91% seen once. The material sequenced was peripheral blood. These receptors all come from a man in his forties or fifties with acute or convalescent COVID-19. Each CDR3 is given with its conserved first and last residue. The order of the fields is clone size, D gene, J gene, V gene, CDR3 protein, CDR3 DNA. D genes are given only for firm matches. The size field is filled for only some rows; it gives once, few, many or a size class.

clone size: .; D gene: TRBD1; J gene: TRBJ1-2; V gene: TRBV28; CDR3 protein: CASSFGTGEDYGYTF; CDR3 DNA: TGTGCCAGCAGTTTCGGGACAGGGGAAGACTATGGCTACACCTTC
clone size: .; D gene: TRBD1; J gene: TRBJ1-4; V gene: TRBV7-2; CDR3 protein: CASSKPGQGAVGEKLFF; CDR3 DNA: TGTGCCAGCAGCAAACCGGGACAGGGGGCTGTCGGTGAAAAACTGTTTTTT
clone size: .; D gene: .; J gene: TRBJ1-2; V gene: TRBV10-3; CDR3 protein: CAISDAGPYGYTF; CDR3 DNA: TGTGCCATCAGTGATGCAGGGCCCTATGGCTACACCTTC
clone size: few; D gene: .; J gene: TRBJ1-3; V gene: TRBV5-1; CDR3 protein: CASSPTGLGNTIYF; CDR3 DNA: TGCGCCAGCAGCCCTACAGGGCTCGGAAACACCATATATTTT
clone size: .; D gene: TRBD1; J gene: TRBJ1-4; V gene: TRBV19; CDR3 protein: CASSPPPGQNEKLFF; CDR3 DNA: TGTGCCAGTAGTCCACCACCGGGACAGAATGAAAAACTGTTTTTT
clone size: .; D gene: TRBD1; J gene: TRBJ1-1; V gene: TRBV27; CDR3 protein: CATKTGGTEAFF; CDR3 DNA: TGTGCCACCAAGACAGGGGGCACTGAAGCTTTCTTT
clone size: .; D gene: .; J gene: TRBJ1-6; V gene: TRBV2; CDR3 protein: CASSEGRYNSPLHF; CDR3 DNA: TGTGCCAGCAGTGAGGGCAGATATAATTCACCCCTCCACTTT
clone size: once; D gene: TRBD1; J gene: TRBJ1-6; V gene: TRBV5-1; CDR3 protein: CASSLGIGQGTSPLHF; CDR3 DNA: TGCGCCAGCAGCTTGGGTATCGGACAGGGGACGTCACCCCTCCACTTT
clone size: .; D gene: .; J gene: TRBJ2-2; V gene: TRBV19; CDR3 protein: CASRQLGDANTGELFF; CDR3 DNA: TGTGCCAGTAGACAATTGGGAGACGCGAACACCGGGGAGCTGTTTTTT
clone size: .; D gene: .; J gene: TRBJ1-1; V gene: TRBV4-2; CDR3 protein: CASSQPDRSLEAFF; CDR3 DNA: TGTGCCAGCAGCCAGCCCGACAGGTCCCTGGAAGCTTTCTTT
clone size: .; D gene: .; J gene: TRBJ1-5; V gene: TRBV28; CDR3 protein: CASTREGQPQHF; CDR3 DNA: TGTGCCAGCACCAGAGAGGGTCAGCCCCAGCATTTT
clone size: .; D gene: .; J gene: TRBJ1-1; V gene: TRBV5-1; CDR3 protein: CASTSGLNTEAFF; CDR3 DNA: TGCGCCAGCACAAGTGGCCTGAACACTGAAGCTTTCTTT
clone size: .; D gene: .; J gene: TRBJ2-1; V gene: TRBV2; CDR3 protein: CASPVSAGAPQQFF; CDR3 DNA: TGTGCCAGCCCTGTTTCTGCGGGGGCCCCTCAGCAGTTCTTC
clone size: .; D gene: TRBD1; J gene: TRBJ2-3; V gene: TRBV27; CDR3 protein: CASSNGQGLGDTQYF; CDR3 DNA: TGTGCCAGCAGTAACGGACAGGGATTGGGAGATACGCAGTATTTT
clone size: .; D gene: TRBD1; J gene: TRBJ1-1; V gene: TRBV4-1; CDR3 protein: CASSRDGQGNTEAFF; CDR3 DNA: TGCGCCAGCAGCCGAGACGGACAGGGAAACACTGAAGCTTTCTTT
clone size: .; D gene: .; J gene: TRBJ1-2; V gene: TRBV4-2; CDR3 protein: CASSQGGRDGTF; CDR3 DNA: TGTGCCAGCAGCCAAGGGGGGAGGGACGGCACCTTC
clone size: once; D gene: .; J gene: TRBJ2-4; V gene: TRBV19; CDR3 protein: CASIPGGAGAKNIQYF; CDR3 DNA: TGTGCCAGTATTCCCGGCGGTGCGGGAGCCAAAAACATTCAGTACTTC
clone size: .; D gene: TRBD1; J gene: TRBJ2-7; V gene: TRBV6-5; CDR3 protein: CASSYGQGDEQYF; CDR3 DNA: TGTGCCAGCAGTTACGGACAGGGAGACGAGCAGTACTTC
clone size: .; D gene: .; J gene: TRBJ2-3; V gene: TRBV6-5; CDR3 protein: CASRSTGNTQYF; CDR3 DNA: TGTGCCAGCAGGTCCACAGGGAATACGCAGTATTTT
clone size: .; D gene: TRBD1; J gene: TRBJ1-5; V gene: TRBV9; CDR3 protein: CASSVGTGDSNQPQHF; CDR3 DNA: TGTGCCAGCAGCGTCGGGACAGGGGATAGCAATCAGCCCCAGCATTTT
clone size: .; D gene: TRBD2; J gene: TRBJ2-2; V gene: TRBV24-1; CDR3 protein: CATSDLGGDPNTGELFF; CDR3 DNA: TGTGCCACCAGTGATTTGGGGGGGGACCCGAACACCGGGGAGCTGTTTTTT
clone size: .; D gene: TRBD2; J gene: TRBJ2-1; V gene: TRBV27; CDR3 protein: CASGLTTWTSGRSNEQFF; CDR3 DNA: TGTGCCAGCGGACTTACAACCTGGACTAGCGGGAGGAGCAATGAGCAGTTCTTC
clone size: .; D gene: TRBD1; J gene: TRBJ1-4; V gene: TRBV4-1; CDR3 protein: CASSQVHGRGNEKLFF; CDR3 DNA: TGCGCCAGCAGCCAAGTACACGGCAGGGGGAATGAAAAACTGTTTTTT
clone size: .; D gene: TRBD1; J gene: TRBJ2-7; V gene: TRBV3-1/TRBV3-2; CDR3 protein: CASSLRDSSFGEQYF; CDR3 DNA: TGTGCCAGCAGCCTACGGGACAGCTCCTTTGGCGAGCAGTACTTC
clone size: once; D gene: .; J gene: TRBJ2-2; V gene: TRBV6-5; CDR3 protein: CARQGGWTGELFF; CDR3 DNA: TGTGCCAGACAGGGGGGGTGGACCGGGGAGCTGTTTTTT
clone size: once; D gene: .; J gene: TRBJ2-5; V gene: TRBV11-3; CDR3 protein: CASSFSPEETQYF; CDR3 DNA: TGTGCCAGCAGCTTTTCTCCCGAAGAGACCCAGTACTTC
clone size: .; D gene: TRBD2; J gene: TRBJ2-1; V gene: TRBV6-6; CDR3 protein: CASSYLGTSGRNEQFF; CDR3 DNA: TGTGCCAGCAGTTACCTGGGCACTAGCGGGCGAAATGAGCAGTTCTTC
clone size: .; D gene: .; J gene: TRBJ1-2; V gene: TRBV28; CDR3 protein: CASSTGPSNYGYTF; CDR3 DNA: TGTGCCAGTTCAACCGGTCCGAGTAACTATGGCTACACCTTC
clone size: .; D gene: .; J gene: TRBJ1-2; V gene: TRBV9; CDR3 protein: CASSETGSLRYGYTF; CDR3 DNA: TGTGCCAGCAGCGAAACAGGGTCCCTCAGATATGGCTACACCTTC
clone size: few; D gene: TRBD1; J gene: TRBJ2-1; V gene: TRBV6-4; CDR3 protein: CASRVQGEGGYEQFF; CDR3 DNA: TGTGCCAGCAGGGTACAGGGGGAAGGTGGCTATGAGCAGTTCTTC
clone size: .; D gene: TRBD1; J gene: TRBJ1-1; V gene: TRBV5-1; CDR3 protein: CASSLASGTGMTEAFF; CDR3 DNA: TGCGCCAGCAGCTTGGCCTCCGGGACAGGGATGACTGAAGCTTTCTTT
clone size: .; D gene: .; J gene: TRBJ2-1; V gene: TRBV7-2; CDR3 protein: CASSLDVRNNEQFF; CDR3 DNA: TGTGCCAGCAGCTTAGACGTCAGAAACAATGAGCAGTTCTTC
clone size: .; D gene: .; J gene: TRBJ1-4; V gene: TRBV7-2; CDR3 protein: CASSLTQGSTNEKLFF; CDR3 DNA: TGTGCCAGCAGCTTAACTCAGGGATCCACTAATGAAAAACTGTTTTTT
clone size: .; D gene: .; J gene: TRBJ2-3; V gene: TRBV6-2/TRBV6-3; CDR3 protein: CASSLRGSRTDTQYF; CDR3 DNA: TGTGCCAGCAGCCTCAGGGGCTCACGCACAGATACGCAGTATTTT
clone size: .; D gene: .; J gene: TRBJ2-1; V gene: TRBV7-2; CDR3 protein: CASRSDPSQNEQFF; CDR3 DNA: TGTGCCAGCAGATCAGACCCTAGCCAGAATGAGCAGTTCTTC
clone size: .; D gene: TRBD1; J gene: TRBJ1-3; V gene: TRBV9; CDR3 protein: CASSAGQGGSGNTIYF; CDR3 DNA: TGTGCCAGCAGCGCCGGACAGGGCGGCTCTGGAAACACCATATATTTT
clone size: .; D gene: TRBD2; J gene: TRBJ2-1; V gene: TRBV7-9; CDR3 protein: CASSSPISGSYNEQFF; CDR3 DNA: TGTGCCAGCAGCTCTCCGATTAGCGGGAGTTACAATGAGCAGTTCTTC
clone size: .; D gene: TRBD2; J gene: TRBJ2-7; V gene: TRBV12-3/TRBV12-4; CDR3 protein: CASRRGYEQYF; CDR3 DNA: TGTGCCAGCAGGCGGGGGTACGAGCAGTACTTC
clone size: .; D gene: .; J gene: TRBJ1-4; V gene: TRBV7-8; CDR3 protein: CASSLAPSNEKLFF; CDR3 DNA: TGTGCCAGCAGCTTAGCGCCCAGTAATGAAAAACTGTTTTTT
clone size: .; D gene: TRBD2; J gene: TRBJ2-2; V gene: TRBV11-2; CDR3 protein: CASRASGAGELFF; CDR3 DNA: TGTGCCAGCAGGGCTAGCGGCGCCGGGGAGCTGTTTTTT
clone size: once; D gene: TRBD1; J gene: TRBJ1-1; V gene: TRBV11-3; CDR3 protein: CASSEQGANTEAFF; CDR3 DNA: TGTGCCAGCAGCGAACAGGGGGCAAACACTGAAGCTTTCTTT
clone size: .; D gene: .; J gene: TRBJ1-5; V gene: TRBV7-2; CDR3 protein: CASSLYGGGNQPQHF; CDR3 DNA: TGTGCCAGCAGCCTTTATGGGGGGGGCAATCAGCCCCAGCATTTT
clone size: .; D gene: TRBD2; J gene: TRBJ2-3; V gene: TRBV7-2; CDR3 protein: CASSPILGFAGGFADTQYF; CDR3 DNA: TGTGCCAGCAGCCCCATTTTAGGATTTGCGGGGGGGTTCGCAGATACGCAGTATTTT
clone size: .; D gene: .; J gene: TRBJ2-5; V gene: TRBV15; CDR3 protein: CATSRDLQRVETQYF; CDR3 DNA: TGTGCCACCAGCAGAGATTTACAGCGGGTAGAGACCCAGTACTTC
clone size: .; D gene: TRBD1; J gene: TRBJ2-1; V gene: TRBV19; CDR3 protein: CASNGQGDEQFF; CDR3 DNA: TGTGCCAGCAATGGACAGGGGGATGAGCAGTTCTTC
clone size: .; D gene: TRBD1; J gene: TRBJ2-1; V gene: TRBV6-6; CDR3 protein: CASSSTGVNEQFF; CDR3 DNA: TGTGCCAGCAGTTCCACAGGGGTGAATGAGCAGTTCTTC
clone size: .; D gene: TRBD1; J gene: TRBJ1-2; V gene: TRBV4-3; CDR3 protein: CASSRSPGTGLSYGYTF; CDR3 DNA: TGCGCCAGCAGCCGCTCACCCGGGACAGGGCTATCTTATGGCTACACCTTC
clone size: .; D gene: .; J gene: TRBJ1-6; V gene: TRBV7-8; CDR3 protein: CASSAGGRLSSPLHF; CDR3 DNA: TGTGCCAGCAGCGCGGGGGGTCGATTGAGTTCACCCCTCCACTTT
clone size: .; D gene: .; J gene: TRBJ2-7; V gene: TRBV9; CDR3 protein: CASSVDGTYEQYF; CDR3 DNA: TGTGCCAGCAGCGTAGACGGGACCTACGAGCAGTACTTC
clone size: .; D gene: .; J gene: TRBJ2-3; V gene: TRBV2; CDR3 protein: CASTRQGIGDTQYF; CDR3 DNA: TGTGCCAGCACCCGGCAGGGGATAGGCGATACGCAGTATTTT
clone size: .; D gene: TRBD2; J gene: TRBJ2-3; V gene: TRBV9; CDR3 protein: CASSVGTSGITDTQYF; CDR3 DNA: TGTGCCAGCAGCGTAGGGACTAGCGGGATCACAGATACGCAGTATTTT
clone size: .; D gene: TRBD2; J gene: TRBJ2-2; V gene: TRBV10-3; CDR3 protein: CATRTSGGIVGELFF; CDR3 DNA: TGTGCCACCCGGACTAGCGGGGGGATTGTCGGGGAGCTGTTTTTT
clone size: .; D gene: .; J gene: TRBJ2-3; V gene: TRBV5-1; CDR3 protein: CASSLTRGTQYF; CDR3 DNA: TGCGCCAGCAGCTTAACTAGAGGTACGCAGTATTTT
clone size: .; D gene: .; J gene: TRBJ2-7; V gene: TRBV4-1; CDR3 protein: CASSQDNPGTYEQYF; CDR3 DNA: TGCGCCAGCAGCCAAGATAACCCGGGAACCTACGAGCAGTACTTC
clone size: .; D gene: TRBD1; J gene: TRBJ1-6; V gene: TRBV30; CDR3 protein: CAWQRQGINSPLHF; CDR3 DNA: TGTGCCTGGCAGAGACAGGGAATTAATTCACCCCTCCACTTT